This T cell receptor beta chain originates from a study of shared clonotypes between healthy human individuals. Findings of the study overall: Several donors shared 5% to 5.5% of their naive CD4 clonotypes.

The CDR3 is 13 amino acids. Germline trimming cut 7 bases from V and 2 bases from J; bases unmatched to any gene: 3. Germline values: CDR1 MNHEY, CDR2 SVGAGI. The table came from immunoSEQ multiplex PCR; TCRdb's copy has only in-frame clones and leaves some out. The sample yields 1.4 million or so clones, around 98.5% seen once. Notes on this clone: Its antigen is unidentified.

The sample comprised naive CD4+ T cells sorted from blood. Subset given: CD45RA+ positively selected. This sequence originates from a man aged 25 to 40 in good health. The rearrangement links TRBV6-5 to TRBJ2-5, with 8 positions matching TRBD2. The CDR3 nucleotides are TGTGCCAGCAAGGCGGGAGGACAAGAGACCCAGTACTTC. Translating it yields CASKAGGQETQYF.